This section outlines one T cell receptor beta chain sequence together with its context. CDR3 length equals 14 residues. Germline CDR1 MGHRA, CDR2 YSYEKL. The V end lost 0 bases, the J end lost 5 bases, and 9 bases lay between the germline ends. TCR beta chains were sequenced at survey level with immunoSEQ. Profiling relied on immunoSEQ multiplex PCR, and the TCRdb table lists in-frame clones only, not all of them. The table has around 50,000 clones, 93% seen once; the top ten hold around 10%. The V call is TRBV4-1, the J call TRBJ2-3; D perhaps matches TRBD1 (5 bases). This sequence originates from a man aged 40-49 years with rheumatoid arthritis. The specimen was PBMCs. The CDR3 region has the DNA TGCGCCAGCAGCCAAGATCAGGGAATAGATACGCAGTATTTT. Protein product: CASSQDQGIDTQYF.